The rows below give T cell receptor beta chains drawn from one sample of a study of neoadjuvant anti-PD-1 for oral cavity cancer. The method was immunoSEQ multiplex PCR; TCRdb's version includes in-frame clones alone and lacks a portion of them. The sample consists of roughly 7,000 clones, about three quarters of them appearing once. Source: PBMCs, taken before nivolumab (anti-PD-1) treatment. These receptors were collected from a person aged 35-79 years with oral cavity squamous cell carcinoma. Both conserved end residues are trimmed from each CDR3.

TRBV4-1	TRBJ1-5	ASSQVRNNQPQH
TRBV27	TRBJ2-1	ASSLSGTSGGRGNEQF
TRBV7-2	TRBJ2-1	ASSLSPKSSYNEQF
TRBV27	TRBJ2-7	AIGVGEQY
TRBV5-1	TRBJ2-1	ASSFAGGSYNEQF
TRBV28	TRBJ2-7	ASSFPGVYEQY
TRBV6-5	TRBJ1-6	ASSSGGRDSPLH
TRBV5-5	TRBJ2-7	ASSLEQGAREQY
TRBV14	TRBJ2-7	ASSQVGFSYEQY
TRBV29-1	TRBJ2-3	SVRTAQGDTQY
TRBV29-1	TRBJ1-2	SVEVLQGAGGYT
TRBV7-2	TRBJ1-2	ASSPGQGAGYT
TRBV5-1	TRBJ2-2	ASATGRELF
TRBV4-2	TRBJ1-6	ASSQDPRSLYNSPLH
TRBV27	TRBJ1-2	ASSLSSLGGARYGYT
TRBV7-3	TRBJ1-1	ASSLDRNTEAF
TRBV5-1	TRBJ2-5	ASSLGGFAGIQETQY
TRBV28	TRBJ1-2	ASTDLMGARKNYGYT
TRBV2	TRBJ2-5	ASSEYGGEETQY
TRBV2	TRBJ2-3	ASSERANLLTDTQY
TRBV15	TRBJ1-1	ATSRDGGTVLSTEAF
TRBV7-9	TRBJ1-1	ASSLDGQVFSEAF
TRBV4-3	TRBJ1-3	ASSQEARNGNTIY
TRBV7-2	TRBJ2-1	ASSPRLAETYNEQF
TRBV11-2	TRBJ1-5	ASSLQGRNQPQH
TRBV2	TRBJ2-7	ASLWTGFGEQY
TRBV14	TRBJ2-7	ASSQASSRSFYEQY
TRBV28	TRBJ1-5	ASRANRGSTAGQPQH
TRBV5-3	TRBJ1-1	ARSLVSNTEAF
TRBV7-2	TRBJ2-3	ASRLAGGMGGDTQY
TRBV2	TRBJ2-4	ASRGEPGGNIQY
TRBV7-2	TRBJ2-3	ASSRTDTQY
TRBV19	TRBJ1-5	ASSFSGTGWQNQPQH
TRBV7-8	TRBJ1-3	ASSSPYRGPSGNTIY
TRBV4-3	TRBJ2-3	ASSHSTYRDIREDTQY
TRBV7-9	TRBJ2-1	ASSSPGGSDYNEQL
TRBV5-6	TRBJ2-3	ASSLRRGGGTGTQY
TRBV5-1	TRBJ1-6	ASSLAEQGSSPLH
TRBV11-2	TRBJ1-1	ASSLDVNTEAF
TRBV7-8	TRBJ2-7	ASSLGGRVRIYEQY
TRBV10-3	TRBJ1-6	ATLDPGSSYNSPLH
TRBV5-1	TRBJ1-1	ASSGQADTEAF
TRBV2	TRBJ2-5	ASRLGGETQY
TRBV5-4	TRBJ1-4	ASSLYRGRAEKLF
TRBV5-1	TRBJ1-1	ASSLAVGGNTEAF